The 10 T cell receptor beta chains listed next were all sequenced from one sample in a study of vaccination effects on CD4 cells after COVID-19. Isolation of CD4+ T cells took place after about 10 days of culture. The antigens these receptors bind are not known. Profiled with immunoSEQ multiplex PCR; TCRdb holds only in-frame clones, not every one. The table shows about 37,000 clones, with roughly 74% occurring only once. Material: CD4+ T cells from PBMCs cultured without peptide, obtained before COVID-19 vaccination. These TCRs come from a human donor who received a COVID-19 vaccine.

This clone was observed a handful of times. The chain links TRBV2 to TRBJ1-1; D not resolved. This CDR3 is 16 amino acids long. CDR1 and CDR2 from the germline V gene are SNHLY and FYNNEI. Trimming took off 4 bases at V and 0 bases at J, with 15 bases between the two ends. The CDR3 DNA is TGTGCCAGCAGTGGGGGTGTCGGGGAAATGAACACTGAAGCTTTCTTT. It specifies CASSGGVGEMNTEAFF.

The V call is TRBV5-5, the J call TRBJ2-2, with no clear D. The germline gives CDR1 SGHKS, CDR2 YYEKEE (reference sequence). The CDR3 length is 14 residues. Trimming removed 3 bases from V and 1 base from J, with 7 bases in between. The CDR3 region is CASSSFRNTGELFF. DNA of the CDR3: TGTGCCAGCAGCTCCTTCAGGAACACCGGGGAGCTGTTTTTT.

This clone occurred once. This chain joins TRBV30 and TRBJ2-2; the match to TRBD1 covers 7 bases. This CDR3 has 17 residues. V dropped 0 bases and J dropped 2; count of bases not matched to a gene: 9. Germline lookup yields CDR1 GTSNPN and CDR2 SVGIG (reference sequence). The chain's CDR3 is CAWSVRTGYTNTGELFF. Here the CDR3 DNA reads TGTGCCTGGAGTGTACGGACAGGATACACTAACACCGGGGAGCTGTTTTTT.

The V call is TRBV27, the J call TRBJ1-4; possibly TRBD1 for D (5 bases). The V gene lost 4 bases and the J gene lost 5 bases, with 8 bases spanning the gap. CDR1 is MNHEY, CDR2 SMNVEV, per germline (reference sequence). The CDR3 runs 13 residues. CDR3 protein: CASSSRVNEKLFF. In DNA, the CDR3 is TGTGCCAGCAGTTCCAGGGTGAATGAAAAACTGTTTTTT.

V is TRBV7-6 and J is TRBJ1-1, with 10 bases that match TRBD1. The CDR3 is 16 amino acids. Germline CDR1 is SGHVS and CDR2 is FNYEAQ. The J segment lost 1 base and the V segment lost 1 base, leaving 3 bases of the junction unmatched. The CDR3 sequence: CASSLGDRGWNTEAFF. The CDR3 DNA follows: TGTGCCAGCAGCTTAGGGGACAGGGGATGGAACACTGAAGCTTTCTTT.

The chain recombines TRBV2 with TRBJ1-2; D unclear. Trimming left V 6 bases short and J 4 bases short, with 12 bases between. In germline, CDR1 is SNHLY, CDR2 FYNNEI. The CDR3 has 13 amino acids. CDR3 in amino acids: CASRPGVVYGYTF. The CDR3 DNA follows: TGTGCCAGCAGGCCTGGGGTAGTCTATGGCTACACCTTC.

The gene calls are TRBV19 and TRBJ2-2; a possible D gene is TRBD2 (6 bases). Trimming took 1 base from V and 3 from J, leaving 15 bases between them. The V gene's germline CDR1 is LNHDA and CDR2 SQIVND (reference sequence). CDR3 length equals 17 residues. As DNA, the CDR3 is TGTGCCAGTAGTATAGTCCTGGTAGCGGAATACACCGGGGAGCTGTTTTTT. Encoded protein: CASSIVLVAEYTGELFF.

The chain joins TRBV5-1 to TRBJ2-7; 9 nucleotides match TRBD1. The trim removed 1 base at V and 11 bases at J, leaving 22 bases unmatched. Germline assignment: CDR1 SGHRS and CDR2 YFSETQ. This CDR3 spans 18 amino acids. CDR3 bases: TGCGCCAGCAGCTTGTCGTCTTCCGGGACAGGGTTATCGTCACGCAAGTACTTC. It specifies CASSLSSSGTGLSSRKYF.

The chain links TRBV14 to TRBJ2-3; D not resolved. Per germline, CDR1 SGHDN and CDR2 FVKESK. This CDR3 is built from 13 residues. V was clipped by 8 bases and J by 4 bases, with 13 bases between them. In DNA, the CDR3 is TGTGCCAGCGACCGCCTCAATTCAGATACGCAGTATTTT. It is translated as CASDRLNSDTQYF.

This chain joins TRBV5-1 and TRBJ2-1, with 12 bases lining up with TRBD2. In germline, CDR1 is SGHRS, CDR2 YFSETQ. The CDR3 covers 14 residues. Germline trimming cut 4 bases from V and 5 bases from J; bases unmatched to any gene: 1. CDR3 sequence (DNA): TGCGCCAGCAGCACTAGCGGGGGGCACAATGAGCAGTTCTTC. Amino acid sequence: CASSTSGGHNEQFF.